This is a list of T cell receptor beta chains from one sample in a study of Graves' ophthalmopathy and Graves' hyperthyroidism. TCRdb re-called the multiplex PCR reads through MiXCR, storing one row per CDR3 protein. The repertoire holds over 500,000 distinct CDR3 sequences, with about 24% as singletons. The specimen was peripheral blood. Receptors were obtained from a woman in her late teens or twenties with stable Graves' hyperthyroidism. Some clones in this sample may be carry-over from other donors' samples. The CDR3 runs from the conserved cysteine through the conserved F or W. The D gene is left open where the match is weak. The size of a clone is reported for some rows only, either as once, few or many, or as a class for expanded clones.

TRBJ2-7,TRBD2,TRBV6-2/TRBV6-3,once,TGTGCCAGCAGCCCCCCACCGGGACTAGCGGGCCCGAGCTCCTACGAGCAGTACTTC,CASSPPPGLAGPSSYEQYF
TRBJ1-5,NA,TRBV27,many,TGTGCCAGCAGTCCGGCAGGGGTAATTGATCAGCCCCAGCATTTT,CASSPAGVIDQPQHF
TRBJ2-7,NA,TRBV28,few,TGTGCCAGCAGTTTCGGCGGAGACGGGAAGTACTTC,CASSFGGDGKYF
TRBJ1-2,TRBD1,TRBV14,many,TGTGCCAGCAGCCGACAGGGGCCCAGGGGCTACACCTTC,CASSRQGPRGYTF
TRBJ2-5,NA,TRBV18,NA,TGTGCCAGCTCACTAGGCGGAGGGGAGTGGGAGACCCAGTACTTC,CASSLGGGEWETQYF
TRBJ1-1,TRBD1,TRBV6-1,many,TGTGCCAGCAGTAGACAGGGTAGGGGGATGAACACTGAAGCTTTCTTT,CASSRQGRGMNTEAFF
TRBJ2-2,TRBD1,TRBV18,NA,TGTGCCAGCTCTCCTCAAGACAGGGCGAACACCGGGGAGCTGTTTTTT,CASSPQDRANTGELFF
TRBJ2-7,NA,TRBV20-1,many,TGCAGTGCTCAAGACAAAACCTACGAGCAGTACTTC,CSAQDKTYEQYF
TRBJ2-7,TRBD1,TRBV5-1,NA,TGCGCCAGCAGCCGAGAGGGACAGGGTTCCTACGAGCAGTACTTC,CASSREGQGSYEQYF
TRBJ1-6,NA,TRBV5-1,many,TGCGCCAGCAGCCAAGACAAAAATTATTCACCCCTCCACTTT,CASSQDKNYSPLHF
TRBJ1-5,NA,TRBV5-8,many,TGTGCCAGCAGCACTGGACAGCGTAGCAATCAGCCCCAGCATTTT,CASSTGQRSNQPQHF
TRBJ2-7,NA,TRBV29-1,many,TGCAGCGTCGCAATCCAGGACGAGCAGTACTTC,CSVAIQDEQYF
TRBJ1-2,NA,TRBV4-2,many,TGTGCCAGCAGCGAGCAACCCGGGACTGATTATGGCTACACCTTC,CASSEQPGTDYGYTF
TRBJ2-2,TRBD2,TRBV12-3/TRBV12-4,NA,TGTGCCAGCAGAACCGACGGGGACTACGGGGAGCTGTTTTTT,CASRTDGDYGELFF
TRBJ1-1,TRBD1,TRBV12-3/TRBV12-4,few,TGTGCCAGCGGGCCCAACAGGGGAGTTGGCACTGAAGCTTTCTTT,CASGPNRGVGTEAFF
TRBJ1-1,NA,TRBV18,few,TGTGCCAGCTCACAGGGGCGGGACACTACTGAAGCTTTCTTT,CASSQGRDTTEAFF